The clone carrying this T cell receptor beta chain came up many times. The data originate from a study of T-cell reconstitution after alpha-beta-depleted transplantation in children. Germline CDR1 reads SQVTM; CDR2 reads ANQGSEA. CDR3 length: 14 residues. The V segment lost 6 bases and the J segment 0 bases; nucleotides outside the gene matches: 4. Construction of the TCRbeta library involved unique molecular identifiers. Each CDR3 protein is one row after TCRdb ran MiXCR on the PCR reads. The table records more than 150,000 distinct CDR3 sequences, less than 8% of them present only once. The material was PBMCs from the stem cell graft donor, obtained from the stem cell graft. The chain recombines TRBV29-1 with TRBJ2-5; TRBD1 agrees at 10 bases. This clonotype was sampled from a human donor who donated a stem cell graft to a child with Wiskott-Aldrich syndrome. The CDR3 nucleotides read TGCAGCGTGTCCGGGACAGGGGACCAAGAGACCCAGTACTTC. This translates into CSVSGTGDQETQYF.